The next 20 T cell receptor beta chains were all read from a single sample in a study of radiotherapy plus CTLA-4 blockade in lung cancer (dated by TCRdb to about 2018). Library construction relied on the immunoSEQ multiplex PCR assay. What TCRdb holds here is the immuneACCESS table cut down to in-frame rearrangements. Part of the clones is not present; checked against another copy, under half of the missing clones reflect an unresolved V gene, and the others are unexplained. The sample yields around 120,000 clones; more than 65% were counted once. The ten largest clones add up to roughly 5.3% of the sample. The material was peripheral blood, obtained from a patient treated with radiotherapy plus ipilimumab. The source of these receptors is a human donor with non-small cell lung cancer who had a partial response to radiotherapy plus ipilimumab.

The genes are TRBV28 and TRBJ1-5; D uncertain. The CDR3 has 13 amino acids. The V end was cut by 5 bases, the J end by 5 bases, with 10 bases between. CDR1 is MDHEN, CDR2 SYDVKM, per germline. CDR3 amino acids: CASSAYSHQPQHF. The DNA of the CDR3 is TGTGCCAGCAGTGCCTACAGTCATCAGCCCCAGCATTTT.

The chain combines TRBV28 with TRBJ2-7; perhaps TRBD1 as D (5 bases). The V and J ends lost 10 bases and 5 bases respectively, with 18 bases between them. This CDR3 spans 13 amino acids. Germline V CDR1 and CDR2: MDHEN, SYDVKM. As DNA, the CDR3 is TGTGCCACCCTAAGGCAGGGAAGTAACGAGCAGTACGTC. This codes for CATLRQGSNEQYV.

The chain uses TRBV18 and TRBJ1-1, with D perhaps matching TRBD1 (5 bases). V gave up 2 bases and J gave up 4 bases, with 11 bases separating them. CDR3 length: 14 amino acids. Germline CDR1 is KGHSH and CDR2 is LQKENI. The DNA for the CDR3 is TGTGCCAGCTCACCATTGGGGGGGAGCACTGAAGCTTTCTTT. This sequence encodes CASSPLGGSTEAFF.

A few counts support this clone. V is TRBV18 and J is TRBJ2-1; TRBD2 aligns across 10 bases. Germline lookup yields CDR1 KGHSH and CDR2 LQKENI. The CDR3 has 16 residues. Germline trimming cut 2 bases from V and 3 bases from J; bases unmatched to any gene: 4. The CDR3 DNA follows: TGTGCCAGCTCACCAAGTCGGACTAGCGGCTACAATGAGCAGTTCTTC. Protein: CASSPSRTSGYNEQFF. The variable domain in full, with the rest retrieved from reference TRBV18 and TRBJ2-1, is NAGVMQNPRHLVRRRGQEARLRCSPMKGHSHVYWYRQLPEEGLKFMVYLQKENIIDESGMPKERFSAEFPKEGPSILRIQQVVRGDSAAYFCASSPSRTSGYNEQFFGPGTRLTVL.

V and J are TRBV5-1 and TRBJ2-1, with 9 bases identical to TRBD2. The germline CDR1 and CDR2 sequences are SGHRS and YFSETQ. V trimming: 4 bases; J trimming: 6 bases; junction bases outside the gene matches: 8. The CDR3 has 15 amino acids. The CDR3 spells CASSLSGTSPNEQFF. DNA for the CDR3: TGCGCCAGCAGCCTCTCCGGGACTAGCCCCAATGAGCAGTTCTTC.

The chain has TRBV6-1 and TRBJ1-3; D is perhaps TRBD1 (6 bases). Trimming left V 5 bases short and J 2 bases short, with 10 bases between. CDR1 is MNHNS and CDR2 is SASEGT in the germline V gene. The CDR3 contains 14 residues. CDR3 sequence: CASSTDSPGNTIYF. DNA of the CDR3: TGTGCCAGCAGTACGGACAGTCCTGGAAACACCATATATTTT.

The gene calls are TRBV15 and TRBJ1-1; no clear D. Trimming cost V 4 bases and J 2 bases, with 5 bases left between them. The CDR3 has 12 residues. Germline CDR1 LNHNV, CDR2 YYDKDF (reference sequence). The CDR3 is CATSTVNTEAFF. The CDR3, as DNA: TGTGCCACCAGCACCGTAAACACTGAAGCTTTCTTT.

This clone was seen just once. This CDR3 reads CASSPEVGEQFF. The CDR3 DNA reads TGTGCCAGCAGCCCTGAGGTCGGCGAGCAGTTCTTC. This chain links TRBV5-4 with TRBJ2-1; D not certain. Germline V CDR1 and CDR2: SGHNT, YYREEE (reference sequence). Deletions cut 4 bases from V and 10 bases from J, with 12 bases between. The CDR3 has 12 amino acids.

The chain combines TRBV27 with TRBJ2-3, with a tentative D call TRBD1 (6 bases). The length of the CDR3 is 15 residues. V was cut by 8 bases and J by 3 bases, with 18 bases left in between. Germline V gene data show CDR1 as MNHEY and CDR2 as SMNVEV (reference sequence). This chain's CDR3 is CASGTYRVGTDTQYF. DNA for the CDR3: TGTGCCAGCGGAACTTACAGGGTGGGGACAGATACGCAGTATTTT.

The V call is TRBV5-4, the J call TRBJ1-1; D gene unclear. Germline V lookup: CDR1 SGHNT, CDR2 YYREEE (reference sequence). The CDR3 loop spans 13 amino acids. V was pared by 4 bases and J by 7 bases, with 14 bases between. The CDR3 nucleotides are TGTGCCAGCAGCGTGGGTAGCGGGAGTGAAGCTTTCTTT. Its protein is CASSVGSGSEAFF.

This clone was seen only a few times. The same CDR3 is also encoded by other DNA sequences in this sample. This chain uses TRBV7-2 with TRBJ1-2; D call uncertain. Germline CDR1 and CDR2: SGHTA and FQGNSA. The germline V and J ends were trimmed by 3 bases and 5 bases, with 7 bases remaining between them. This CDR3 comprises 12 residues. In DNA, the CDR3 is TGTGCCAGCAGCTTGGGCGCATATGGCTACACCTTC. This codes for CASSLGAYGYTF. The full variable domain, in which reference TRBV7-2 and TRBJ1-2 provide the parts outside the CDR3, is GAGVSQSPSNKVTEKGKDVELRCDPISGHTALYWYRQSLGQGLEFLIYFQGNSAPDKSGLPSDRFSAERTGGSVSTLTIQRTQQEDSAVYLCASSLGAYGYTFGSGTRLTVV.

The chain uses TRBV5-4 and TRBJ2-3, with 7 bases lining up with TRBD2. The CDR3 spans 16 residues. J lost 3 bases, V lost 0 bases, and 7 bases had no gene match. The germline V gene has CDR1 SGHNT and CDR2 YYREEE (reference sequence). DNA of the CDR3: TGTGCCAGCAGCTTGGCCGGCGGGAGTTGGACAGATACGCAGTATTTT. Encoded protein: CASSLAGGSWTDTQYF.

The chain joins TRBV7-8 to TRBJ1-2; D unclear. This CDR3 region has 15 residues. V gave up 4 bases and J gave up 4 bases, with 16 bases separating them. Germline CDR1 SGHVS, CDR2 FQNEAQ. CDR3 in amino acids: CASSSGGGALYGYTF. For the CDR3, the DNA is TGTGCCAGCAGCTCCGGTGGAGGAGCTCTCTATGGCTACACCTTC.

The rearrangement uses TRBV4-1 and TRBJ1-3; 7 positions match TRBD1. V was clipped by 5 bases and J by 0 bases; unmatched bases: 4. The germline CDR1 and CDR2 sequences are MGHRA and YSYEKL. CDR3 length: 15 residues. CDR3 sequence: CASSFDRASGNTIYF. CDR3 DNA sequence: TGCGCCAGCAGCTTTGACAGGGCCTCTGGAAACACCATATATTTT.

This clone was seen a single time. This rearrangement joins TRBV6-1 to TRBJ1-5, with 7 bases identical to TRBD1. With V trimmed by 10 bases and J by 11 bases, 11 bases remained unmatched. CDR1 MNHNS and CDR2 SASEGT come from the germline V gene. The CDR3 loop spans 12 amino acids. CDR3 bases: TGTGCCACCAGCAGGGGGTTTGTATCCCAGCATTTT. Its translation is CATSRGFVSQHF.

The chain couples TRBV25-1 to TRBJ2-5; TRBD1 agrees at 8 bases. The germline V gene has CDR1 MGHDK and CDR2 SYGVNS. After removal of 8 bases from V and 2 bases from J, the junction contained 4 bases not matched to a gene. The CDR3 is 13 amino acids. This CDR3 reads CASQRTGQETQYF. CDR3 sequence (DNA): TGTGCCAGCCAACGGACAGGGCAAGAGACCCAGTACTTC.

This clone ranks as medium-sized. The chain uses TRBV19 and TRBJ2-3, with 8 bases matching TRBD2. Per germline, CDR1 LNHDA and CDR2 SQIVND (reference sequence). With 7 bases clipped from V and 3 bases from J, the junction kept 9 bases outside the gene matches. CDR3 length: 15 amino acids. The CDR3 DNA reads as TGTGCCAGTACCGCGAGCGGGAGTAAAACAGATACGCAGTATTTT. Protein product: CASTASGSKTDTQYF.

This clone was found a few times. The chain combines TRBV5-1 with TRBJ2-2; D might be TRBD2 (6 bases). The germline CDR1 and CDR2 sequences are SGHRS and YFSETQ. CDR3 length: 16 amino acids. The V end lost 0 bases, the J end lost 5 bases, and 14 bases lay between the germline ends. The CDR3 protein is CASSLEVAEVTGELFF. The CDR3 DNA reads as TGCGCCAGCAGCTTGGAGGTAGCGGAAGTGACCGGGGAGCTGTTTTTT.

V and J are TRBV6-6 and TRBJ1-6; D may be TRBD1 (5 bases). Trimming left V 7 bases short and J 6 bases short, with 19 bases between. Germline CDR1 is MNHNY and CDR2 is SVGAGI (reference sequence). CDR3 length: 16 residues. CDR3 coding DNA: TGTGCCAGCATCGAGAAAGACGCAGGGCCTAATTCACCCCTCCACTTT. Residues: CASIEKDAGPNSPLHF.

V is TRBV28 and J is TRBJ2-7; 7 bases are shared with TRBD1. Trimming removed 6 bases from V and 3 bases from J; junction bases left unmatched: 20. This CDR3 comprises 18 residues. Germline V gene sequence: CDR1 MDHEN, CDR2 SYDVKM. CDR3 DNA sequence: TGTGCCAGCAGCCCTGACAGGGCCACACCAACATTTTACTACGAGCAGTACGTC. It yields the protein CASSPDRATPTFYYEQYV.